A selection of T cell receptor beta chains follows, all from one sample in a study of blood T cell repertoires in COVID-19. TCRdb keeps only in-frame clones here, not all; method: immunoSEQ multiplex PCR. The sample gives 250,000 to 400,000 clones, about 88% of which show up once; around 2.7% is in the top ten. The sample comprised PBMCs or T cells enriched from blood (not recorded which). These receptors all come from a man in his sixties who had recovered from COVID-19. Each CDR3 is given with its conserved first and last residue. A D gene is named only where the DNA matches it firmly. Clone size is stated in some rows and not others, as once, few, many or a class when expanded.

CDR3 length: 16
V gene: TRBV13
D gene: .
J gene: TRBJ1-6
clone size: .
CDR3 protein: CASSLGGGLYNSPLHF
CDR3 DNA: TGTGCCAGCAGCTTAGGGGGCGGACTGTATAATTCACCCCTCCACTTT

CDR3 length: 14
V gene: TRBV18
D gene: TRBD2
J gene: TRBJ2-7
clone size: .
CDR3 protein: CASSSGRRSYEQYF
CDR3 DNA: TGTGCCAGCTCTAGCGGGAGGAGGTCCTACGAGCAGTACTTC

CDR3 length: 13
V gene: TRBV10-3
D gene: TRBD2
J gene: TRBJ2-3
clone size: once
CDR3 protein: CAITAGDTDTQYF
CDR3 DNA: TGTGCCATCACTGCGGGGGACACAGATACGCAGTATTTT

CDR3 length: 15
V gene: TRBV19
D gene: .
J gene: TRBJ1-4
clone size: .
CDR3 protein: CASSINFIGVRKLFF
CDR3 DNA: TGTGCCAGTAGTATTAACTTCATCGGGGTGCGGAAACTGTTTTTT

CDR3 length: 14
V gene: TRBV6-5
D gene: TRBD1
J gene: TRBJ1-5
clone size: .
CDR3 protein: CASTPGQGNQPQHF
CDR3 DNA: TGTGCCAGCACTCCGGGACAGGGAAATCAGCCCCAGCATTTT

CDR3 length: 14
V gene: TRBV30
D gene: TRBD2
J gene: TRBJ2-3
clone size: .
CDR3 protein: CAWSVGREADTQYF
CDR3 DNA: TGTGCCTGGAGTGTGGGGCGGGAGGCAGATACGCAGTATTTT

CDR3 length: 13
V gene: TRBV6-2/TRBV6-3
D gene: .
J gene: TRBJ2-3
clone size: .
CDR3 protein: CASSDTSRDTQYF
CDR3 DNA: TGTGCCAGCAGTGACACTAGTCGGGATACGCAGTATTTT

CDR3 length: 20
V gene: TRBV5-1
D gene: TRBD2
J gene: TRBJ2-3
clone size: .
CDR3 protein: CASSLVYSGKTGRERDTQYF
CDR3 DNA: TGCGCCAGCAGCTTGGTATATTCTGGAAAAACTGGGAGGGAGAGAGATACGCAGTATTTT

CDR3 length: 14
V gene: TRBV24-1
D gene: TRBD2
J gene: TRBJ2-1
clone size: .
CDR3 protein: CAISTERGHNEQFF
CDR3 DNA: TGTGCCATCTCAACCGAGCGGGGCCACAATGAGCAGTTCTTC

CDR3 length: 15
V gene: TRBV7-6
D gene: TRBD1
J gene: TRBJ2-7
clone size: once
CDR3 protein: CASSPPGQGAYEQYF
CDR3 DNA: TGTGCCAGCAGCCCACCGGGACAGGGGGCCTACGAGCAGTACTTC

CDR3 length: 12
V gene: TRBV6-5
D gene: TRBD2
J gene: TRBJ2-3
clone size: .
CDR3 protein: CASSYRGRAPYF
CDR3 DNA: TGTGCCAGCAGTTACCGAGGGAGGGCCCCGTATTTT

CDR3 length: 19
V gene: TRBV21-1
D gene: .
J gene: TRBJ1-5
clone size: .
CDR3 protein: CASIREGYFWDPRHQPQHF
CDR3 DNA: TGTGCCAGCATCCGGGAGGGTTATTTTTGGGACCCGCGGCATCAGCCCCAGCATTTT

CDR3 length: 13
V gene: TRBV25-1
D gene: TRBD1
J gene: TRBJ1-2
clone size: .
CDR3 protein: CASGTGGEVGYTF
CDR3 DNA: TGTGCCAGCGGGACAGGGGGAGAGGTTGGCTACACCTTC

CDR3 length: 13
V gene: TRBV19
D gene: .
J gene: TRBJ1-5
clone size: .
CDR3 protein: CASNVFSGKPQHF
CDR3 DNA: TGTGCCAGTAACGTTTTTTCAGGGAAGCCCCAGCATTTT

CDR3 length: 16
V gene: TRBV6-5
D gene: TRBD1
J gene: TRBJ2-7
clone size: .
CDR3 protein: CASSYSQGGASYEQYF
CDR3 DNA: TGTGCCAGCAGTTACTCGCAAGGGGGCGCGTCCTACGAGCAGTACTTC

CDR3 length: 15
V gene: TRBV27
D gene: .
J gene: TRBJ1-1
clone size: .
CDR3 protein: CASSFRYRARTEAFF
CDR3 DNA: TGTGCCAGCAGCTTCCGATACAGGGCCAGAACTGAAGCTTTCTTT

CDR3 length: 13
V gene: TRBV24-1
D gene: .
J gene: TRBJ2-1
clone size: .
CDR3 protein: CATQRGGLNEQFF
CDR3 DNA: TGTGCCACCCAGAGGGGGGGCCTCAATGAGCAGTTCTTC

CDR3 length: 11
V gene: TRBV29-1
D gene: .
J gene: TRBJ1-1
clone size: once
CDR3 protein: CSVVRDTEAFF
CDR3 DNA: TGCAGCGTTGTCAGGGACACTGAAGCTTTCTTT

CDR3 length: 14
V gene: TRBV7-9
D gene: TRBD2
J gene: TRBJ2-3
clone size: .
CDR3 protein: CASRGRGSTDTQYF
CDR3 DNA: TGTGCCAGCCGCGGGCGGGGGAGCACAGATACGCAGTATTTT

CDR3 length: 11
V gene: TRBV10-3
D gene: TRBD1
J gene: TRBJ1-2
clone size: .
CDR3 protein: CAIGTGDGYTF
CDR3 DNA: TGTGCCATCGGGACAGGGGATGGCTACACCTTC

CDR3 length: 14
V gene: TRBV5-1
D gene: TRBD2
J gene: TRBJ2-1
clone size: .
CDR3 protein: CASSLGGGQDEQFF
CDR3 DNA: TGCGCCAGCAGCTTGGGGGGAGGGCAGGACGAGCAGTTCTTC

CDR3 length: 15
V gene: TRBV7-2
D gene: .
J gene: TRBJ1-1
clone size: .
CDR3 protein: CASSLVLTQNTEAFF
CDR3 DNA: TGTGCCAGCAGCTTAGTCTTGACTCAGAACACTGAAGCTTTCTTT

CDR3 length: 14
V gene: TRBV11-1
D gene: TRBD1
J gene: TRBJ1-2
clone size: .
CDR3 protein: CASSLDDRGFGYTF
CDR3 DNA: TGTGCCAGCAGCTTGGACGACAGGGGGTTTGGCTACACCTTC

CDR3 length: 13
V gene: TRBV3-1/TRBV3-2
D gene: .
J gene: TRBJ1-2
clone size: .
CDR3 protein: CASSQTGNYGYTF
CDR3 DNA: TGTGCCAGCAGCCAAACAGGCAACTATGGCTACACCTTC

CDR3 length: 15
V gene: TRBV30
D gene: .
J gene: TRBJ1-4
clone size: .
CDR3 protein: CAYQRGSGRNEKLFF
CDR3 DNA: TGTGCCTACCAACGTGGGTCAGGGCGAAATGAAAAACTGTTTTTT

CDR3 length: 16
V gene: TRBV7-8
D gene: .
J gene: TRBJ2-2
clone size: .
CDR3 protein: CASSLGRQGPTGELFF
CDR3 DNA: TGTGCCAGCAGCTTAGGGCGCCAGGGGCCAACCGGGGAGCTGTTTTTT

CDR3 length: 15
V gene: TRBV3-1/TRBV3-2
D gene: .
J gene: TRBJ1-2
clone size: .
CDR3 protein: CASSQTTGSGSGYTF
CDR3 DNA: TGTGCCAGCAGCCAGACGACAGGTTCTGGTTCCGGCTACACCTTC

CDR3 length: 15
V gene: TRBV27
D gene: .
J gene: TRBJ2-7
clone size: .
CDR3 protein: CASSPPWSSRFEQYF
CDR3 DNA: TGTGCCAGCAGCCCCCCTTGGTCCTCCCGGTTCGAGCAGTACTTC

CDR3 length: 15
V gene: TRBV6-5
D gene: .
J gene: TRBJ1-4
clone size: once
CDR3 protein: CASWRGPGVDEKLFF
CDR3 DNA: TGTGCCAGCTGGAGGGGTCCAGGAGTAGATGAAAAACTGTTTTTT

CDR3 length: 13
V gene: TRBV15
D gene: .
J gene: TRBJ1-1
clone size: .
CDR3 protein: CATSRDSEAEAFF
CDR3 DNA: TGTGCCACCAGCAGAGATTCGGAGGCTGAAGCTTTCTTT

CDR3 length: 14
V gene: TRBV13
D gene: .
J gene: TRBJ1-4
clone size: .
CDR3 protein: CASSEATGVEKLFF
CDR3 DNA: TGTGCCAGCAGCGAAGCAACAGGAGTTGAAAAACTGTTTTTT

CDR3 length: 13
V gene: TRBV10-3
D gene: TRBD1
J gene: TRBJ1-1
clone size: few
CDR3 protein: CAISTGDNTEAFF
CDR3 DNA: TGTGCCATCAGTACAGGGGATAACACTGAAGCTTTCTTT

CDR3 length: 17
V gene: TRBV4-2
D gene: TRBD2
J gene: TRBJ2-1
clone size: .
CDR3 protein: CASSHGGGGANINEQFF
CDR3 DNA: TGTGCCAGCAGCCACGGGGGCGGGGGGGCCAACATCAATGAGCAGTTCTTC

CDR3 length: 14
V gene: TRBV28
D gene: .
J gene: TRBJ1-1
clone size: .
CDR3 protein: CASSFHRRNTEAFF
CDR3 DNA: TGTGCCAGCAGTTTCCACAGAAGGAACACTGAAGCTTTCTTT

CDR3 length: 12
V gene: TRBV11-3
D gene: .
J gene: TRBJ2-1
clone size: .
CDR3 protein: CASSLGLNEQFF
CDR3 DNA: TGTGCCAGCAGCTTAGGACTAAATGAGCAGTTCTTC

CDR3 length: 14
V gene: TRBV6-5
D gene: .
J gene: TRBJ2-1
clone size: once
CDR3 protein: CASRPTARGNEQFF
CDR3 DNA: TGTGCCAGCCGACCTACTGCTCGAGGCAATGAGCAGTTCTTC

CDR3 length: 16
V gene: TRBV6-6
D gene: TRBD1
J gene: TRBJ2-7
clone size: .
CDR3 protein: CASSYSVGQERYEQYF
CDR3 DNA: TGTGCCAGCAGTTACTCGGTCGGACAGGAGCGGTACGAGCAGTACTTC

CDR3 length: 15
V gene: TRBV6-5
D gene: TRBD1
J gene: TRBJ1-1
clone size: .
CDR3 protein: CASRLGQGLNTEAFF
CDR3 DNA: TGTGCCAGCAGACTGGGACAGGGGCTGAACACTGAAGCTTTCTTT

CDR3 length: 14
V gene: TRBV10-3
D gene: TRBD1
J gene: TRBJ1-1
clone size: once
CDR3 protein: CATCQGQGNTEAFF
CDR3 DNA: TGTGCCACTTGCCAGGGACAGGGAAACACTGAAGCTTTCTTT

CDR3 length: 15
V gene: TRBV7-9
D gene: .
J gene: TRBJ1-1
clone size: .
CDR3 protein: CASSPKLRVNTEAFF
CDR3 DNA: TGTGCCAGCAGCCCCAAACTCCGGGTGAACACTGAAGCTTTCTTT

CDR3 length: 18
V gene: TRBV5-5
D gene: TRBD2
J gene: TRBJ2-7
clone size: .
CDR3 protein: CASSLGLAGGYSSYEQYF
CDR3 DNA: TGTGCCAGCAGCTTGGGGCTAGCGGGAGGGTATAGCTCCTACGAGCAGTACTTC

CDR3 length: 14
V gene: TRBV10-3
D gene: .
J gene: TRBJ1-2
clone size: .
CDR3 protein: CAISRGTGNYGYTF
CDR3 DNA: TGTGCCATCAGTAGGGGAACAGGGAACTATGGCTACACCTTC

CDR3 length: 13
V gene: TRBV27
D gene: .
J gene: TRBJ1-1
clone size: .
CDR3 protein: CASRIRGNTEAFF
CDR3 DNA: TGTGCCAGCAGAATTCGGGGGAACACTGAAGCTTTCTTT

CDR3 length: 13
V gene: TRBV18
D gene: .
J gene: TRBJ2-3
clone size: .
CDR3 protein: CASSPQGVDTQYF
CDR3 DNA: TGTGCCAGCTCACCACAGGGGGTAGATACGCAGTATTTT

CDR3 length: 12
V gene: TRBV27
D gene: .
J gene: TRBJ2-2
clone size: .
CDR3 protein: CASSLLTGELFF
CDR3 DNA: TGTGCCAGCAGTTTATTAACCGGGGAGCTGTTTTTT

CDR3 length: 16
V gene: TRBV5-1
D gene: TRBD2
J gene: TRBJ2-2
clone size: .
CDR3 protein: CASRSTSVVGTGELFF
CDR3 DNA: TGCGCCAGCAGATCTACTAGCGTCGTGGGCACCGGGGAGCTGTTTTTT

CDR3 length: 16
V gene: TRBV9
D gene: .
J gene: TRBJ2-1
clone size: few
CDR3 protein: CASSVETGTTYNEQFF
CDR3 DNA: TGTGCCAGCAGCGTAGAAACAGGGACAACCTACAATGAGCAGTTCTTC

CDR3 length: 16
V gene: TRBV11-2
D gene: TRBD1
J gene: TRBJ1-1
clone size: .
CDR3 protein: CASSAHDRVWYTEAFF
CDR3 DNA: TGTGCCAGCAGCGCCCACGACAGGGTTTGGTACACTGAAGCTTTCTTT

CDR3 length: 12
V gene: TRBV27
D gene: .
J gene: TRBJ1-1
clone size: .
CDR3 protein: CASSYNGGEAFF
CDR3 DNA: TGTGCCAGCAGTTATAATGGCGGCGAAGCTTTCTTT

CDR3 length: 16
V gene: TRBV7-2
D gene: TRBD1
J gene: TRBJ1-5
clone size: .
CDR3 protein: CASSLASGGIGQPQHF
CDR3 DNA: TGTGCCAGCAGCTTAGCGTCAGGGGGTATCGGTCAGCCCCAGCATTTT

CDR3 length: 13
V gene: TRBV19
D gene: TRBD1
J gene: TRBJ1-4
clone size: .
CDR3 protein: CASWDRSSGKLFF
CDR3 DNA: TGTGCCAGTTGGGACAGGTCCTCCGGAAAACTGTTTTTT

CDR3 length: 16
V gene: TRBV24-1
D gene: TRBD2
J gene: TRBJ2-5
clone size: .
CDR3 protein: CATSSRSGRVGETQYF
CDR3 DNA: TGTGCCACCAGTTCCCGCAGCGGGAGGGTAGGGGAGACCCAGTACTTC